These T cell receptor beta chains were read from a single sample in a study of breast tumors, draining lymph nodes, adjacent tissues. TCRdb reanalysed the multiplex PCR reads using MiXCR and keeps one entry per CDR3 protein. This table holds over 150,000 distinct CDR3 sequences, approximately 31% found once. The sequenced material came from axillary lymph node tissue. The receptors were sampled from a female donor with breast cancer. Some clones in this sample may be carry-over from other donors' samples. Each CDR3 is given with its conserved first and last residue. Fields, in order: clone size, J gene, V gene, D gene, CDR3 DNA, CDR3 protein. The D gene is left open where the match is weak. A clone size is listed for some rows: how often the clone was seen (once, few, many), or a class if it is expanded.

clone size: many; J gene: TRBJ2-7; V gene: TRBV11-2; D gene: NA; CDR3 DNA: TGTGCCAGCAGCGACGGGACCTACGAGCAGTACTTC; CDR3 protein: CASSDGTYEQYF
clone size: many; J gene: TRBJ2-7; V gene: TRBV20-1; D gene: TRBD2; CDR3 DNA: TGCAGTGTCGTCGATACAGGGACTAGCGGATACGAGCAGTACTTC; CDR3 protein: CSVVDTGTSGYEQYF
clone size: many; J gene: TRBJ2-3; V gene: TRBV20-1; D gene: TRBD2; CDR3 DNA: TGCAGTGCTAGACCACCATTCCTCCACAGCGGGGGCACAGATACGCAGTATTTT; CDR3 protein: CSARPPFLHSGGTDTQYF
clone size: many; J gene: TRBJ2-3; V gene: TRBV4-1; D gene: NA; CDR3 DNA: TGCGCCAGCAGCCAAGATGGAGGTCTCAGCACAGATACGCAGTATTTT; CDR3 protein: CASSQDGGLSTDTQYF
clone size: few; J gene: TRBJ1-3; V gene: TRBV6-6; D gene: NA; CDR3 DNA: TGTGCCAGCAGTCTACGGCCGGGACCCCCCTGGGGCTCTGGAAACACCATATATTTT; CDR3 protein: CASSLRPGPPWGSGNTIYF
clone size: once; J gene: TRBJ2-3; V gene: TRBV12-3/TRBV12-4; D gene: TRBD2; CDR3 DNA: TGTGCCAGCAGCCCGACTAGCGGGGGGCGGACAGATACGCAGTATTTT; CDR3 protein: CASSPTSGGRTDTQYF
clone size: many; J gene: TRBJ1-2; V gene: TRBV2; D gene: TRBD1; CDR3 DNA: TGTGCCAGCAGTGAAATGGTGACAGGGGTAGGGTATGGCTACACCTTC; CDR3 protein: CASSEMVTGVGYGYTF
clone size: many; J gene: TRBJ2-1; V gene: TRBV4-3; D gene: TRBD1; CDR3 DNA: TGCGCCAGCAGCCAAGAGGGACAGGGGGCGAATGAGCAGTTCTTC; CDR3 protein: CASSQEGQGANEQFF
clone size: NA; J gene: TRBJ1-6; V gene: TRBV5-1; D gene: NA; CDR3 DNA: TGCGCCAGCAGCTTCGGGACCGGCGGTTCCCCCCTCCACTTT; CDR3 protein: CASSFGTGGSPLHF
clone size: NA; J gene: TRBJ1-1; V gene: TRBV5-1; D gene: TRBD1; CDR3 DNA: TGCGCCAGGACTACCCGTGAACAGGGGGATGAAGCTTTCTTT; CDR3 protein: CARTTREQGDEAFF
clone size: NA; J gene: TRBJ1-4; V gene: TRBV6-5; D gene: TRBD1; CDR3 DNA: TGTGCCAGCAGTCACTCGGAGGGGGGCAGGGGGGTAAAACTGTTTTTT; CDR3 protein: CASSHSEGGRGVKLFF
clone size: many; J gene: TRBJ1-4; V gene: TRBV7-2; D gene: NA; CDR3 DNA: TGTGCCAGCAGCTTAGACCAGGGTGGAGAAAAACTGTTTTTT; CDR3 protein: CASSLDQGGEKLFF
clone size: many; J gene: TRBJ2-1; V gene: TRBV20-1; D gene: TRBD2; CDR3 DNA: TGCAGTGCTCCAGGGACTAGCGGGGGGGCCTACAATGAGCAGTTCTTC; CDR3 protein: CSAPGTSGGAYNEQFF
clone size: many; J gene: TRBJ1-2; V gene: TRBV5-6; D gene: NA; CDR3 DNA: TGTGCCAGCAGCTTGGCAGCCCCAGGATACTATGGCTACACCTTC; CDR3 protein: CASSLAAPGYYGYTF
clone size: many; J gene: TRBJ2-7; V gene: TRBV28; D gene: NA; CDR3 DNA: TGTGCCAGTACTAGCAAGAGATACGAGCAGTACTTC; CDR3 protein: CASTSKRYEQYF
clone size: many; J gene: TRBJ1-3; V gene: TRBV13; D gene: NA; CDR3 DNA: TGTGCCAGCAGCATCCGGGCCCACTCTGGAAACACCATATATTTT; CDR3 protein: CASSIRAHSGNTIYF
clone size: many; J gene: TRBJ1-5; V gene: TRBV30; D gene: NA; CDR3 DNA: TGTGCCTGGAGGTTGGGCAATCAGCCCCAGCATTTT; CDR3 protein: CAWRLGNQPQHF
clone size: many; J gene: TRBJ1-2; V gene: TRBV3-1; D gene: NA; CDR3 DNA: TGTGCCAGCAGCCAAGAGGGTGAGAGAGGCTACACCTTC; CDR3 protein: CASSQEGERGYTF
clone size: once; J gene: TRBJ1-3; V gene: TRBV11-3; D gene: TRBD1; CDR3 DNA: TGTGCCAGCAGCTTAGTCCCGAAACACTGGACAGGGTCCGGAAACACCATATATTTT; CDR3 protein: CASSLVPKHWTGSGNTIYF
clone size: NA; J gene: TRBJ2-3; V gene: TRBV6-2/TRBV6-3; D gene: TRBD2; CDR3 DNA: TGTGCCAGCAGTCCCCAGGTTAGCGGGATCACAGATACGCAGTATTTT; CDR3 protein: CASSPQVSGITDTQYF
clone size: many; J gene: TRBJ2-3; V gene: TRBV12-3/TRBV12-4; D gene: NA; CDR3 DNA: TGTGCCAGCAGTTTTGCCCTTCTTAGCACAGATACGCAGTATTTT; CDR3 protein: CASSFALLSTDTQYF
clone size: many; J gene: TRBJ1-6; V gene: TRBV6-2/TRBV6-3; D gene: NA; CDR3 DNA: TGTGCCAGCAGTTACTCCTCGACAGGACCCTCCAATTCACCCCTCCACTTT; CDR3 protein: CASSYSSTGPSNSPLHF
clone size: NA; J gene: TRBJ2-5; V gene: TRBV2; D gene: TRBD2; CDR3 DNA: TGTGCCAGCAGTGGGACTAGCGGGCGATGGGAGGAGCAGTACTTC; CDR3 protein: CASSGTSGRWEEQYF
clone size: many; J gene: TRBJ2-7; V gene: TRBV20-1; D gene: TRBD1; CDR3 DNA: TGCAGTGCTTATGCGGACAGGGGCGTGTACGAGCAGTACTTC; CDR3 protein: CSAYADRGVYEQYF
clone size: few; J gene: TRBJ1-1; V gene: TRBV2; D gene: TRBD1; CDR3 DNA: TGTGCCAGCAGTGGGGACAGGGGAAAAGCTTTCTTT; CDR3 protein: CASSGDRGKAFF
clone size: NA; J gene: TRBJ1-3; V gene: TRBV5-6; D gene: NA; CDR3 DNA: TGTGCCAGCAGCTTGCATCGAAACACCATATATTTT; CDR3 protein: CASSLHRNTIYF
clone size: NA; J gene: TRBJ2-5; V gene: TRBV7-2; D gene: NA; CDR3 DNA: TGTGCCAGCACCTTCCTGCGTGGGACCCAGTACTTC; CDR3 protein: CASTFLRGTQYF
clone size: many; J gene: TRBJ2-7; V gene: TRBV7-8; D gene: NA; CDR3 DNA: TGTGCCAGCAGCTTAGGTCGGAAACAGCAGGCCTACGAGCAGTACTTC; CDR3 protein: CASSLGRKQQAYEQYF
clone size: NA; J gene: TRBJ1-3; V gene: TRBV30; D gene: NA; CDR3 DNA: TGTGCCTGGAGTCAGACAACCGGGACCTCAGGAGGGAACACCATATATTTT; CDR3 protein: CAWSQTTGTSGGNTIYF
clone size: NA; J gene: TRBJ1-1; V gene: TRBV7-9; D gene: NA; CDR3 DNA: TGTGCCAGCAGCTCCCTCGGCGCGGGGAACACTGAAGCTTTCTTT; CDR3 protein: CASSSLGAGNTEAFF
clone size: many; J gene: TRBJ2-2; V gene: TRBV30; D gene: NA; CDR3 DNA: TGTGCCTCGTCGAAAGAGAACACCGGGGAGCTGTTTTTT; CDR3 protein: CASSKENTGELFF
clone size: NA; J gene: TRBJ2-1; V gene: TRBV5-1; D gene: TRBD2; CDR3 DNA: TGCGCCAGCTCCACCTCTAGCGGGGGGAGCTCCTACAATGAGCAGTTCTTC; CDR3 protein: CASSTSSGGSSYNEQFF
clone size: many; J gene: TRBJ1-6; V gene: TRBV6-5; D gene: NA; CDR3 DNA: TGTGCCAGCAGTTACGGGTTTAGGAATTCACCCCTCCACTTT; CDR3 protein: CASSYGFRNSPLHF
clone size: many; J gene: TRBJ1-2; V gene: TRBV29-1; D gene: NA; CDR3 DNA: TGCAGCGTTGATCCCGAGAGGGGTGGCTACACCTTC; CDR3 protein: CSVDPERGGYTF
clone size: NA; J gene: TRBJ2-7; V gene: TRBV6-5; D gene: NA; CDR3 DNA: TGTGCCAGCAGTCACGCAAGGGGGGGGTACTACGAGCAGTACTTC; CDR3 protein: CASSHARGGYYEQYF
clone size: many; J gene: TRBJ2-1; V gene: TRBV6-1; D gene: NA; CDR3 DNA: TGTGCCAGCAGTGAATACCAGCCCCTCCAGTTCTTC; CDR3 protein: CASSEYQPLQFF
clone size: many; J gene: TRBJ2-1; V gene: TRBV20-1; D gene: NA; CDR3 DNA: TGCAGTGCTAGGACCGGACCCGGGAGCAGAGAGTTCTTC; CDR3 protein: CSARTGPGSREFF
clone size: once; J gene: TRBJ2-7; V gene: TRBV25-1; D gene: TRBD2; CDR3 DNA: TGTGCCAGCAGTGGCAGGGGACTAGCGGGATCCTACGAGCAGTACTTC; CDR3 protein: CASSGRGLAGSYEQYF